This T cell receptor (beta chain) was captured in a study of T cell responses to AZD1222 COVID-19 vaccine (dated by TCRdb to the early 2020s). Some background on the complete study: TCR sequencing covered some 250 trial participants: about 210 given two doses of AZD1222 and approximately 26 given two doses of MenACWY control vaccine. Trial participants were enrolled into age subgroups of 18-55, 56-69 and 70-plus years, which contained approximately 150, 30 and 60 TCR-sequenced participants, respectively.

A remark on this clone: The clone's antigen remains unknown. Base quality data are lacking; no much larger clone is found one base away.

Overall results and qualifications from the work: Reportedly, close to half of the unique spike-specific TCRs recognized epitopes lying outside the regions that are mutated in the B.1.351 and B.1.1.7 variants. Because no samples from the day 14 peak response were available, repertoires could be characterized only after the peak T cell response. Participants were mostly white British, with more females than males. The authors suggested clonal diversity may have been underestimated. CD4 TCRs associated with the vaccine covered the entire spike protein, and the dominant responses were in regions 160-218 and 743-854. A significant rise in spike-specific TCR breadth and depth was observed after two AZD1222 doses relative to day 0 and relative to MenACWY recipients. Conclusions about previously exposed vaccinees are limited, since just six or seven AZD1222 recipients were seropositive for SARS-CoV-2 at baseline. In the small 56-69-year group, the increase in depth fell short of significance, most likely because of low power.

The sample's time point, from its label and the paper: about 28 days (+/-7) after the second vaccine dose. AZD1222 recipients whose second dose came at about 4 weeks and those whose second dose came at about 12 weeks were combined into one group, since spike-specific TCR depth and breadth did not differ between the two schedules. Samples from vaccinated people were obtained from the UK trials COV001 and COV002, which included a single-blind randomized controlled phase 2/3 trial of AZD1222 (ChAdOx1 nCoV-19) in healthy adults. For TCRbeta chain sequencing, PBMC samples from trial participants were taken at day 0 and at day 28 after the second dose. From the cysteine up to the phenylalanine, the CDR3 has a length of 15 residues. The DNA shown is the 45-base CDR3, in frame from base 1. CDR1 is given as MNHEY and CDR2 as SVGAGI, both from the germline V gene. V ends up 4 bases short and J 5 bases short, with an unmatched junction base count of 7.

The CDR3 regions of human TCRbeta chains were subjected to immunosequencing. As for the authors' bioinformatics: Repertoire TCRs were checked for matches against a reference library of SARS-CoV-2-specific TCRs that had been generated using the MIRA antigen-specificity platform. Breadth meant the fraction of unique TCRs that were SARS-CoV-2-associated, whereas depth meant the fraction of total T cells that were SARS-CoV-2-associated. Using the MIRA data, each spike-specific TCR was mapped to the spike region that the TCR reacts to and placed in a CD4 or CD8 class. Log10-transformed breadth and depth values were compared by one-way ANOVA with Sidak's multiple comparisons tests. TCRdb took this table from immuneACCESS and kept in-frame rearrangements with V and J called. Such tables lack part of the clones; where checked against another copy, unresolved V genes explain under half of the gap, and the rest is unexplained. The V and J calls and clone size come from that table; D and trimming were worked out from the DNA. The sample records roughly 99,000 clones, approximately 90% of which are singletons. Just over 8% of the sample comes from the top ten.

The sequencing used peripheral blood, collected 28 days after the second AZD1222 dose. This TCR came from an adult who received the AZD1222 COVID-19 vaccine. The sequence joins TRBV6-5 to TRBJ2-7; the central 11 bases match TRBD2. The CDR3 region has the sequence CASSSLAGGVNEQYF. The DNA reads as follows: TGTGCCAGCAGTTCCCTAGCGGGAGGCGTAAACGAGCAGTACTTC.